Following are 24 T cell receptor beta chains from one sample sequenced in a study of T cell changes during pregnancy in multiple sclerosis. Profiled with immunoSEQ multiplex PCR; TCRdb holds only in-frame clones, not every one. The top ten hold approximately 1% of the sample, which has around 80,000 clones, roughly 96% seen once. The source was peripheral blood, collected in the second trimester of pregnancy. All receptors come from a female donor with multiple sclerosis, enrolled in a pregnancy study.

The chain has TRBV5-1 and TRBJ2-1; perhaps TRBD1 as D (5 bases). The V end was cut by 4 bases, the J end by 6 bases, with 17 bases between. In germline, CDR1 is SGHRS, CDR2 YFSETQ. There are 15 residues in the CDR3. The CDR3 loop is CASSKSDGALNEQFF. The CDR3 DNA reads TGCGCCAGCAGCAAGAGCGATGGGGCCCTCAATGAGCAGTTCTTC.

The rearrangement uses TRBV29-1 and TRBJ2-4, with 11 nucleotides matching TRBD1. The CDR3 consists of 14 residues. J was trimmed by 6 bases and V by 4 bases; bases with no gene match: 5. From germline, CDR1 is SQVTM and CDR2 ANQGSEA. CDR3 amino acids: CSVGPGTGGNIQYF. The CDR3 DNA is TGCAGCGTTGGGCCTGGGACAGGGGGAAACATTCAGTACTTC.

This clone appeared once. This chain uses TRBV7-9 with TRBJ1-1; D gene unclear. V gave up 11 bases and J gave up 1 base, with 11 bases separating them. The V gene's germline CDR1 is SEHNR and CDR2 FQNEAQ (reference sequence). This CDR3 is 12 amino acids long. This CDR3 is CAGITENTEAFF. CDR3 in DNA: TGTGCCGGAATAACAGAGAACACTGAAGCTTTCTTT.

The CDR3 nucleotides read TGTGCCAGTAGCCGAAGCGGCAATGAGCAGTTCTTC. It specifies CASSRSGNEQFF. The chain joins TRBV19 to TRBJ2-1; D perhaps matches TRBD2 (5 bases). Per the germline V gene, CDR1 is LNHDA and CDR2 is SQIVND (reference sequence). This CDR3 has 12 residues. Between the trimmed V and J ends, which lost 6 bases and 6 bases, there was a span of 9 bases.

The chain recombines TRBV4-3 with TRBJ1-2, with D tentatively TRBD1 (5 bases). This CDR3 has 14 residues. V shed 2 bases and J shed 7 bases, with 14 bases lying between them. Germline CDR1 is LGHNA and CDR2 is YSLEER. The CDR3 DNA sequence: TGCGCCAGCAGCCAAACGGGAGGGGCCGGTGGCTACACCTTC. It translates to CASSQTGGAGGYTF.

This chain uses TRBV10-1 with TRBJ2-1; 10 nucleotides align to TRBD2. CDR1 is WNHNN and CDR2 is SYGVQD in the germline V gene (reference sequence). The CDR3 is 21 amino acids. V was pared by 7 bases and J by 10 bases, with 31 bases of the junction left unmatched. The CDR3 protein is CASTTTGPAHLAGAGRREQFF. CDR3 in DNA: TGCGCCAGCACTACGACAGGGCCTGCACACCTAGCGGGAGCGGGTAGGAGGGAGCAGTTCTTC.

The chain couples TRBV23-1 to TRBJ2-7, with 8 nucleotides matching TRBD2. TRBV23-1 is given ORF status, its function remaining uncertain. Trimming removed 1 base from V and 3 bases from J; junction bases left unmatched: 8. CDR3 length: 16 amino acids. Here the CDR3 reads CASSQYPTSDHYEQYF. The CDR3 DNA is TGCGCCAGCAGTCAATATCCGACTAGCGACCACTACGAGCAGTACTTC.

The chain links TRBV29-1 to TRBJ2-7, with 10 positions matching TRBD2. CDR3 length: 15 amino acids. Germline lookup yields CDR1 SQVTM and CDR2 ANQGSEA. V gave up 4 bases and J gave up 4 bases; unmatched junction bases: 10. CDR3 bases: TGCAGCGTTGGGCTTAGCGGGAGGTTTCCATACGAGCAGTACTTC. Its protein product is CSVGLSGRFPYEQYF.

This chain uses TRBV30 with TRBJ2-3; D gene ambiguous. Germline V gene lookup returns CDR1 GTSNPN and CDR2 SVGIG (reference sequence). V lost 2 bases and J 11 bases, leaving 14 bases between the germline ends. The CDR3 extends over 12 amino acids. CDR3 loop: CAWSNGGDRQYF. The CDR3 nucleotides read TGTGCCTGGAGTAACGGCGGAGATCGGCAGTATTTT.

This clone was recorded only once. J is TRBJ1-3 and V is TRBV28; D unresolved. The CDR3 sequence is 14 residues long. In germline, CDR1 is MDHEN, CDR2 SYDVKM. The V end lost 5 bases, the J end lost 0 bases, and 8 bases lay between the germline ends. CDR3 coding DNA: TGTGCCAGCAGTCCCCAGATCTCTGGAAACACCATATATTTT. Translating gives CASSPQISGNTIYF.

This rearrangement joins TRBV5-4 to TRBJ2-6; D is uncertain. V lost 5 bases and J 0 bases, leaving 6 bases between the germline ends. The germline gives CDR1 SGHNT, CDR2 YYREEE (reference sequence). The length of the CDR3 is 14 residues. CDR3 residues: CASSFSSGANVLTF. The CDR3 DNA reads TGTGCCAGCAGTTTTAGCTCTGGGGCCAACGTCCTGACTTTC.

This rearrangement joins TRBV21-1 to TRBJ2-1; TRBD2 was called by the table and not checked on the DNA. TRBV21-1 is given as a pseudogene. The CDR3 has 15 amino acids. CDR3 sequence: CASSEPGLAGNEQFF. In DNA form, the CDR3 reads TGTGCCAGCAGCGAACCGGGACTAGCGGGAAATGAGCAGTTCTTC.

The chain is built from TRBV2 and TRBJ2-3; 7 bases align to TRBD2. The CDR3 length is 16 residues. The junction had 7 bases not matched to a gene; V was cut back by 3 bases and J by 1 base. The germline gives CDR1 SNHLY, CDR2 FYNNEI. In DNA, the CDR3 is TGTGCCAGCAGTGATGAGGGTCTAGCGGGCACAGATACGCAGTATTTT. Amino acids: CASSDEGLAGTDTQYF.

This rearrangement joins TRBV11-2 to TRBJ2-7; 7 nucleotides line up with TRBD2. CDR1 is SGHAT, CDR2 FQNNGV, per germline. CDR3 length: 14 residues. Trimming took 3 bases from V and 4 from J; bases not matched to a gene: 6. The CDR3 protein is CASSFGGSTYEQYF. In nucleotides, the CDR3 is TGTGCCAGCAGCTTCGGCGGGAGTACGTACGAGCAGTACTTC.

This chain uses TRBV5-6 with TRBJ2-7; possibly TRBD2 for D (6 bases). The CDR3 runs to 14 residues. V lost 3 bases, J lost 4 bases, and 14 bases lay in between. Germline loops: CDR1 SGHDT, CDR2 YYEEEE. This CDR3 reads CASSSRDWIYEQYF. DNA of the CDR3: TGTGCCAGCAGCTCCCGGGACTGGATATACGAGCAGTACTTC.

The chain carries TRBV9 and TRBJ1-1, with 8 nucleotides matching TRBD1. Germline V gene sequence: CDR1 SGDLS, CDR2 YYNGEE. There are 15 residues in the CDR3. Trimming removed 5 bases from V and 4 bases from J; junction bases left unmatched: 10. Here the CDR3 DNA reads TGTGCCAGCAGGGGAGGGGGGCAGGGGGCCACTGAAGCTTTCTTT. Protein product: CASRGGGQGATEAFF.

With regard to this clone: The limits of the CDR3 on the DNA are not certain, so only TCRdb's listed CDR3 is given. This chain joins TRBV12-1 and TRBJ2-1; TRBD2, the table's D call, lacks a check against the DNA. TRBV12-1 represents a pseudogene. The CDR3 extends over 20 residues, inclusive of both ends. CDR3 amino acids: CASSFAIGSSGSVSYNEQFF.

This CDR3 reads CASSRLDSSNYGYTF. The CDR3 nucleotides are TGTGCCAGCAGCCGACTGGACAGTTCCAACTATGGCTACACCTTC. The chain couples TRBV21-1 to TRBJ1-2; the DNA was not compared with TRBD1, the D call given in the table. TRBV21-1 is deemed a pseudogene. CDR3 size: 15 residues.

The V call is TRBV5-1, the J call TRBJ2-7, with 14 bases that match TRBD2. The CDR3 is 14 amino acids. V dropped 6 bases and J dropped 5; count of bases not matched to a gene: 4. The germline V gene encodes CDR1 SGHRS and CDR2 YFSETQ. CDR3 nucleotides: TGCGCCAGCAAGGGACTAGCGGGAGTCAACGAGCAGTACTTC. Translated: CASKGLAGVNEQYF.

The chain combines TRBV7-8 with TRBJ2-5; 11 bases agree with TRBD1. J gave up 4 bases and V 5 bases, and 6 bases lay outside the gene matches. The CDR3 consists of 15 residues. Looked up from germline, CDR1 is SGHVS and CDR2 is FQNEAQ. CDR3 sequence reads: CASSTRDRGGETQYF. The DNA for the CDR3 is TGTGCCAGCAGCACTCGGGACAGGGGGGGAGAGACCCAGTACTTC.

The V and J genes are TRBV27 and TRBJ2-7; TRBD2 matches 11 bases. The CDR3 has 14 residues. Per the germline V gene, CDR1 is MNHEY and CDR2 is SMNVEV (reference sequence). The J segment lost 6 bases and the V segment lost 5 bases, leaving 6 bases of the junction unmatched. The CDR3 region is CASSTRGTSGEQYF. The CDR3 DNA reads TGTGCCAGCAGTACTCGTGGGACTAGCGGCGAGCAGTACTTC.

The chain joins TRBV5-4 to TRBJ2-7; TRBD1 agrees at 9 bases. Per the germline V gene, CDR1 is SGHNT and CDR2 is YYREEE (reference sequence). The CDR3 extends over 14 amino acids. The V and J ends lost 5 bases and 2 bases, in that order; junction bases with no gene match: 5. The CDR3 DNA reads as TGTGCCAGCAGGGCGGGACAGGGAACCTACGAGCAGTACTTC. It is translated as CASRAGQGTYEQYF.

The CDR3 reads CASSIPPPRASEAFF. The CDR3 DNA reads TGTGCCAGTAGTATACCACCGCCGAGGGCCTCTGAAGCTTTCTTT. The chain employs TRBV19 and TRBJ1-1, with D unclear. V lost 2 bases to trimming and J lost 6 bases, with 16 bases between them. This CDR3 is 15 amino acids long. Germline V lookup: CDR1 LNHDA, CDR2 SQIVND (reference sequence).

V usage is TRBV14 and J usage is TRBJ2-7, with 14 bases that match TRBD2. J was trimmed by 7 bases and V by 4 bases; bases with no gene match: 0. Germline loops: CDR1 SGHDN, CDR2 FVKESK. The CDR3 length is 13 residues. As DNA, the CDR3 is TGTGCCAGCAGCCGACTAGCGGGAGGGGAGCAGTACTTC. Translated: CASSRLAGGEQYF.